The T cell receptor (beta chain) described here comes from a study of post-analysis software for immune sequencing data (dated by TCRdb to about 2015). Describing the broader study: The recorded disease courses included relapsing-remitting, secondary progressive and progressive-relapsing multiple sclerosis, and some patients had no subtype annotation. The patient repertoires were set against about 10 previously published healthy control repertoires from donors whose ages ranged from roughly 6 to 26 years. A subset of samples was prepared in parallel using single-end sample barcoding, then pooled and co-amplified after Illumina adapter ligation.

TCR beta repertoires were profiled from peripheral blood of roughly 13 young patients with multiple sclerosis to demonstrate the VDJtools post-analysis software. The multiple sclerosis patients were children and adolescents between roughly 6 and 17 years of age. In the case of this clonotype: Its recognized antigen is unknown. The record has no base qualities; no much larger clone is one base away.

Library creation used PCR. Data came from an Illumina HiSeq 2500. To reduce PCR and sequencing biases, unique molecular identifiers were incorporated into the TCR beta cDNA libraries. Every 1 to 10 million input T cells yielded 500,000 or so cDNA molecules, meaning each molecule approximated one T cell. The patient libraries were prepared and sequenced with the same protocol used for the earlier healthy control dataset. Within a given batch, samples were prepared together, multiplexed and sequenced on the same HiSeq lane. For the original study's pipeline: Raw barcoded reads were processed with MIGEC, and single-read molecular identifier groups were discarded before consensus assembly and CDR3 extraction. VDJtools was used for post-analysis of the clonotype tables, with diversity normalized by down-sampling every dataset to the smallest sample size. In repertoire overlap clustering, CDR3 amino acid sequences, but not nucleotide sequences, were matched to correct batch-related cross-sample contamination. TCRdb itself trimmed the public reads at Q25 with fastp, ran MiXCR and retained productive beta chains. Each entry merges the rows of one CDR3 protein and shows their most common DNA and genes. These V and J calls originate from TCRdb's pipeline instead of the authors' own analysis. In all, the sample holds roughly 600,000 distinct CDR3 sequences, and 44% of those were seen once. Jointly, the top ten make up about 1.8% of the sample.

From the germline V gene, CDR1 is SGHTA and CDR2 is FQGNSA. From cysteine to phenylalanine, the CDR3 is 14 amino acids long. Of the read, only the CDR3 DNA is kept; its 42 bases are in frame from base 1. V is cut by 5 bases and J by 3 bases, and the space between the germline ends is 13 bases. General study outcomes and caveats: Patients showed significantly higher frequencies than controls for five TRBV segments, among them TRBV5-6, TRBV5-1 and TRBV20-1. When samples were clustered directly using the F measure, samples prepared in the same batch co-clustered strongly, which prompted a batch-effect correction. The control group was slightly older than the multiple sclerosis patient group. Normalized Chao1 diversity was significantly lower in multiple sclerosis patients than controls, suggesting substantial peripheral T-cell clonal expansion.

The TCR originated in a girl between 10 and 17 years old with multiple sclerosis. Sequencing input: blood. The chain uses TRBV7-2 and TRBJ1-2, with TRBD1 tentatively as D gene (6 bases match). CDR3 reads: CASSTYRADYGYTF. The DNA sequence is TGTGCCAGCAGCACTTACAGGGCGGACTATGGCTACACCTTC.